The present T cell receptor beta chain was sequenced within a study of T cell repertoires in cytomegalovirus infection. As for the study in general: Both CMV infection and a matching HLA type were indicated by public TCR beta signatures.

A few counts support this clonotype. What it recognizes is unknown. Study-wide findings and caveats: The study found HLA-C-restricted CMV-specific TCR beta clonotypes dominating the ex vivo response. Summed frequency of shared TCR beta families picked out CMV carriers who also had the relevant HLA.

V was trimmed by 2 bases and J by 1 base, leaving 15 bases between them. The CDR3 has 16 residues. Per the germline V gene, CDR1 is DFQATT and CDR2 is SNEGSKA (reference sequence). TCRdb processed the reads anew with MiXCR; each CDR3 protein has one entry. The sample lists about 37,000 distinct CDR3 sequences; roughly 49% were seen once. The sequenced sample was CD8+ T cells from cultured PBMCs, obtained from culture after CMV antigen stimulation. The TCR sequence derives from a human donor in good health (CMV status not recorded). Some clones in this sample may be carry-over from other donors' samples. The genes are TRBV20-1 and TRBJ1-5, with no clear D. The CDR3 bases are TGCAGTGCTAGATTCAGGACCAGGATGAGCAATCAGCCCCAGCATTTT. Its protein is CSARFRTRMSNQPQHF.